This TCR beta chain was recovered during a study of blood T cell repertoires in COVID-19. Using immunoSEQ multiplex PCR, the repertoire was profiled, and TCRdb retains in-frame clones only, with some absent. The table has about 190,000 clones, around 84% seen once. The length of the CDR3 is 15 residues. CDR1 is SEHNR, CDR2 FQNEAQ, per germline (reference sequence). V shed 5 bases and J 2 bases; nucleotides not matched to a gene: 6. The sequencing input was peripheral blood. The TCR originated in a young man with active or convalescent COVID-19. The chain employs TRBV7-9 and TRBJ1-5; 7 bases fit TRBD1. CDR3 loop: CASSLDRDGNQPQHF. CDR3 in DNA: TGTGCCAGCAGCCTCGACAGGGACGGCAATCAGCCCCAGCATTTT.